One T cell receptor (beta chain) is described in this entry. Its antigen is currently not known. No clone much larger than this one lies a single base away; base qualities are absent. The library was generated by the immunoSEQ multiplex PCR assay. The table comes from immuneACCESS by way of TCRdb, which keeps in-frame sequences with V and J called. Part of the clones is missing from these tables; in studies checked, under half for an unresolved V gene and the rest for unknown reasons. The sample table lists some 56,000 clones, 90% to 95% of them with a count of one. The top ten hold around 3% of the sample. These data come from a study of technical replicates of blood from a few donors (dated by TCRdb to 2016 to 2017). A distance of 11 bases separates the germline ends of V and J, which lose 0 bases and 3 bases respectively. Counted from cysteine to phenylalanine, this CDR3 has 15 amino acids. Only CDR3 DNA remains: 45 bases, in frame from the first base. CDR1 and CDR2 are read off the germline V gene as SGHTA and FQGNSA.

The source material was PBMCs. Recombination connected TRBV7-2 to TRBJ1-2, with an unclear D gene assignment. The origin of this receptor is a human donor in good health. Some clones in this sample may be carry-over from other donors' samples. The bases read TGTGCCAGCAGCTTAGCGAATCGGGTATACTATGGCTACACCTTC. The encoded protein is CASSLANRVYYGYTF.